The 16 T cell receptor beta chains in this list originate from one sample, sequenced in a study of cytomegalovirus exposure and HLA in healthy donors. Assay used: immunoSEQ multiplex PCR; TCRdb lists only in-frame clones, some missing. The sample shows roughly 280,000 clones, roughly 85% of them seen only once. The sequenced sample was PBMCs. These receptors originate from a woman younger than 30 in good health and CMV-seronegative.

Only a few counts were recorded for this clone. The chain recombines TRBV10-3 with TRBJ1-2, with D unclear. V lost 2 bases and J lost 4, with 11 bases in between. CDR3 length: 14 amino acids. In germline, CDR1 is ENHRY, CDR2 SYGVKD. CDR3 residues: CAISEGGPGYGYTF. The CDR3 DNA reads TGTGCCATCAGTGAGGGTGGCCCTGGCTATGGCTACACCTTC.

The chain carries TRBV27 and TRBJ2-7, with D possibly being TRBD2 (5 bases). This CDR3 comprises 16 residues. The germline V gene has CDR1 MNHEY and CDR2 SMNVEV (reference sequence). With 6 bases removed from V and 0 bases from J, the gap between germline ends came to 18 bases. CDR3 sequence reads: CASSPSQAETSYEQYF. In nucleotides, the CDR3 is TGTGCCAGCAGCCCCTCCCAAGCGGAAACCTCCTACGAGCAGTACTTC.

The V and J genes are TRBV4-3 and TRBJ2-1, with TRBD2 identical over 8 bases. Germline V gives CDR1 LGHNA, CDR2 YSLEER. The CDR3 extends over 16 amino acids. Trimming took 3 bases from V and 4 from J; bases not matched to a gene: 8. CDR3: CASSHSVGGGYNEQFF. The CDR3 bases are TGCGCCAGCAGCCACTCGGTCGGCGGGGGGTACAATGAGCAGTTCTTC.

The sample holds one count of this clone. The chain is built from TRBV9 and TRBJ1-2; 9 bases map to TRBD1. Germline CDR1 reads SGDLS; CDR2 reads YYNGEE. This CDR3 is 14 amino acids long. V gave up 0 bases and J gave up 7 bases; unmatched junction bases: 4. In DNA, the CDR3 is TGTGCCAGCAGCGTAGGACAGGGGGTAACTGGCTACACCTTC. This sequence encodes CASSVGQGVTGYTF.

The CDR3 region is CASSLDWDGYTF. In DNA form, the CDR3 reads TGTGCCAGCAGTCTGGACTGGGATGGCTACACCTTC. V is TRBV11-3 and J is TRBJ1-2; D is unresolved. Between the trimmed V and J ends, which lost 6 bases and 6 bases, there was a span of 11 bases. This CDR3 spans 12 amino acids. CDR1 is SGHNT and CDR2 is YENEEA in the germline V gene.

The chain uses TRBV4-3 and TRBJ2-7; TRBD1 agrees at 10 bases. Trimming at V came to 4 bases and at J to 5 bases, leaving 11 bases not matched to a gene. This CDR3 has 16 amino acids. Germline V lookup: CDR1 LGHNA, CDR2 YSLEER. The CDR3 nucleotides are TGCGCCAGCAGCCGAGATCACAACGACAGGGGGCACGAGCAGTACTTC. As protein: CASSRDHNDRGHEQYF.

The chain uses TRBV6-1 and TRBJ2-7; possible D gene TRBD2, 5 bases. CDR3 length: 13 residues. V lost 6 bases and J 0 bases, leaving 9 bases between the germline ends. Germline V gene sequence: CDR1 MNHNS, CDR2 SASEGT. CDR3 region: CASSGLDSYEQYF. As DNA, the CDR3 is TGTGCCAGCAGCGGACTGGACTCCTACGAGCAGTACTTC.

This rearrangement joins TRBV19 to TRBJ2-6; tentatively, D is TRBD2 (6 bases). V gave up 5 bases and J gave up 4 bases, with 15 bases separating them. The CDR3 sequence is 16 residues long. Germline CDR1 reads LNHDA; CDR2 reads SQIVND (reference sequence). The CDR3 DNA reads TGTGCCAGTAGTGCGGGGCGCACATACGGGGCCAACGTCCTGACTTTC. Protein: CASSAGRTYGANVLTF.

In its sample, this clone was seen once. The chain carries TRBV5-4 and TRBJ2-3; no firm D call. CDR1 SGHNT and CDR2 YYREEE come from the germline V gene (reference sequence). Trimming removed 1 base from V and 0 bases from J, with 9 bases in between. This CDR3 has 15 amino acids. The CDR3 spells CASSLQASSTDTQYF. For the CDR3, the DNA is TGTGCCAGCAGCTTGCAAGCATCTAGCACAGATACGCAGTATTTT.

The sample holds a few counts of this clone. The CDR3, as DNA: TGTGCCAGCAGTTCCGGACAGGGGATAAATCAGCCCCAGCATTTT. It translates to CASSSGQGINQPQHF. This chain connects TRBV28 to TRBJ1-5; 9 bases fit TRBD1. Germline V lookup: CDR1 MDHEN, CDR2 SYDVKM. The CDR3 sequence is 15 residues long. V was pared by 4 bases and J by 4 bases, with 5 bases of the junction left unmatched. Looking up the rest from reference TRBV28 and TRBJ1-5 gives the full variable domain: DVKVTQSSRYLVKRTGEKVFLECVQDMDHENMFWYRQDPGLGLRLIYFSYDVKMKEKGDIPEGYSVSREKKERFSLILESASTNQTSMYLCASSSGQGINQPQHFGDGTRLSIL.

In the case of this clone: The sample carries other DNA sequences with the same CDR3. The chain joins TRBV4-3 to TRBJ2-7; 10 bases match TRBD1. This CDR3 has 15 amino acids. V dropped 0 bases and J dropped 5; count of bases not matched to a gene: 4. Germline V gene sequence: CDR1 LGHNA, CDR2 YSLEER. As DNA, the CDR3 is TGCGCCAGCAGCCAAGACCGGGACAGGGGTCACGAGCAGTACTTC. Translating gives CASSQDRDRGHEQYF.

The gene calls are TRBV5-1 and TRBJ1-2; 7 bases map to TRBD1. Germline V gene sequence: CDR1 SGHRS, CDR2 YFSETQ. The V and J ends lost 2 bases and 4 bases, in that order; junction bases with no gene match: 8. The CDR3 sequence is 15 residues long. The CDR3 sequence: CASSLGRAGGYGYTF. The CDR3 region has the DNA TGCGCCAGCAGCTTAGGTCGCGCAGGGGGCTATGGCTACACCTTC.

Only one count was recorded for this clone. The chain combines TRBV18 with TRBJ1-3, with 8 bases aligning to TRBD1. The CDR3 runs to 16 residues. The germline V gene encodes CDR1 KGHSH and CDR2 LQKENI. Trimming removed 1 base from V and 3 bases from J; junction bases left unmatched: 5. This CDR3 reads CASSPRGQGVGNTIYF. The CDR3 DNA sequence: TGTGCCAGCTCACCACGCGGACAGGGTGTTGGAAACACCATATATTTT.

This clone has a single count. V gene TRBV10-3 combines with J gene TRBJ1-1; a possible D gene is TRBD1 (6 bases). Trimming took off 6 bases at V and 7 bases at J, with 9 bases between the two ends. The CDR3 is 11 amino acids. CDR1 and CDR2 from the germline V gene are ENHRY and SYGVKD. The CDR3 coding sequence is TGTGCCATCAGAGAACAGGGTGAAGCTTTCTTT. Its translation: CAIREQGEAFF.

The CDR3 here is CASSREGEGNSYEQYF. In nucleotides, the CDR3 is TGTGCCAGCAGCCGCGAGGGAGAAGGGAACTCCTACGAGCAGTACTTC. The rearrangement uses TRBV11-3 and TRBJ2-7; TRBD2 is a possible D gene (5 bases). Trimming removed 5 bases at V and 0 bases at J, with 17 bases between. The CDR3 runs 16 residues. CDR1 is SGHNT and CDR2 is YENEEA in the germline V gene.

The chain uses TRBV6-1 and TRBJ2-7, with D perhaps TRBD1 (6 bases). The CDR3 loop spans 15 amino acids. The V end was cut by 4 bases, the J end by 1 base, with 14 bases between. The germline CDR1 and CDR2 sequences are MNHNS and SASEGT. The CDR3 sequence: CASSGGLGGSYEQYF. The CDR3 bases are TGTGCCAGCAGTGGGGGTCTAGGGGGATCCTACGAGCAGTACTTC.